The source of this TCR beta chain is a study of cytomegalovirus exposure and HLA in healthy donors. Trimming pared 3 bases from V and 2 bases from J, leaving 16 bases between. The CDR3 length is 16 residues. Germline CDR1 and CDR2: KGHSH and LQKENI. It was with 60 Vbeta and 13 Jbeta primers that the PCR ran. Sequencing was performed with immunoSEQ multiplex PCR; in TCRdb, only in-frame clones are kept and a portion is missing. The sample lists approximately 150,000 clones, 65% to 80% occurring once. This chain joins TRBV18 and TRBJ1-2, with D possibly matching TRBD1 (6 bases). What was sequenced was PBMCs. The clonotype was recovered from a man in his forties in good health and CMV-seronegative. CDR3 loop: CASSPSVVRGNYGYTF. DNA for the CDR3: TGTGCCAGCTCACCGTCTGTCGTAAGGGGGAACTATGGCTACACCTTC.